The next 4 T cell receptor beta chains were all read from a single sample in a study of T cell changes during pregnancy in multiple sclerosis. TCRdb's copy holds only in-frame clones and misses some; the assay was immunoSEQ multiplex PCR. The sample contains 60,000 to 95,000 clones, approximately 90% of which appear only once. This specimen was CD4+ T cells from peripheral blood mononuclear cells, taken before pregnancy. The receptor set was obtained from a female donor with multiple sclerosis, enrolled in a pregnancy study.

The chain employs TRBV4-1 and TRBJ1-1, with 7 bases lining up with TRBD1. V lost 0 bases and J lost 7; bases outside the gene matches: 11. CDR1 and CDR2 from the germline V gene are MGHRA and YSYEKL. The CDR3 runs to 16 residues. Here the CDR3 reads CASSQDRARGVGEAFF. The CDR3 DNA is TGCGCCAGCAGCCAAGATCGGGCCAGGGGGGTAGGTGAAGCTTTCTTT.

The chain carries TRBV25-1 and TRBJ1-6; D is unclear. V was trimmed by 1 base and J by 9 bases, leaving 16 bases between them. The CDR3 has 16 residues. Germline V gene data show CDR1 as MGHDK and CDR2 as SYGVNS. The CDR3 loop reads CASSEWRVAERSPLHF. The CDR3 DNA sequence: TGTGCCAGCAGTGAATGGAGGGTAGCGGAACGTTCACCCCTCCACTTT.

The chain combines TRBV5-1 with TRBJ1-6; 8 bases are shared with TRBD1. Germline CDR1 reads SGHRS; CDR2 reads YFSETQ. The CDR3 is 16 residues long. Trimming took 0 bases from V and 6 from J; bases not matched to a gene: 5. This chain's CDR3 is CASSLDRTGRNSPLHF. As DNA, the CDR3 is TGCGCCAGCAGCTTGGACCGGACAGGGCGTAATTCACCCCTCCACTTT.

This clone was detected once. This chain connects TRBV6-5 to TRBJ2-2; D is uncertain. The CDR3 loop spans 15 amino acids. Germline V gene sequence: CDR1 MNHEY, CDR2 SVGAGI. V was clipped by 6 bases and J by 2 bases, with 13 bases between them. In nucleotides, the CDR3 is TGTGCCAGCAGCCTACTCGAAACTAACACCGGGGAGCTGTTTTTT. It codes for CASSLLETNTGELFF.